What follows is one T cell receptor (beta chain) and its context. This CDR3 is also generated by other DNA sequences in the sample. These data belong to a study of OX40 agonist ivuxolimab in advanced cancers. Turning to the study itself: Having had anti-PD-1, anti-PD-L1 or anti-CTLA-4 therapy before was allowed, and approximately 40% had some. One hepatocellular carcinoma and two cutaneous melanoma patients partially responded.

With baseline, cycle 4 day 1, and cycle 7 day 1 as timepoints, blood was sampled. Measured with immunoSEQ multiplex PCR; TCRdb has only the in-frame clones, and not every one. This sample has about 52,000 clones, with around nine tenths found just once. V gave up 3 bases and J gave up 7 bases, with 16 bases separating them. Germline V CDR1 and CDR2: LNHDA, SQIVND (reference sequence). The CDR3 spans 15 residues. This specimen consisted of CD4+ or CD8+ T cells sorted from blood, obtained in a trial of the OX40 agonist ivuxolimab. The TCR comes from an adult with an advanced solid tumor such as melanoma, head and neck, liver or kidney cancer. The rearrangement joins TRBV19 to TRBJ2-1; D may match TRBD1 or TRBD2 (7 bases each). CDR3 protein: CASSMGAGGANEQFF. The CDR3 DNA follows: TGTGCCAGTAGTATGGGAGCAGGGGGGGCGAATGAGCAGTTCTTC.